This T cell receptor beta chain was found in a study of blood T cell repertoires in COVID-19. At the level of the study: The United States, Italy and Spain were the sources of the acute and convalescent COVID-19 samples. In each case, the material was cDNA or gDNA derived from T cells, B-cell-depleted T cells, or PBMCs.

This clone was detected once. The protocol was immunoSEQ multiplex PCR, while the TCRdb copy is restricted to in-frame clones and leaves out a portion. This sample has 300,000 or so clones; approximately 86% occur once, and the top ten carry around 4%. Germline lookup yields CDR1 SGHKS and CDR2 YYEKEE (reference sequence). V was clipped by 4 bases and J by 4 bases, with 13 bases between them. The CDR3 sequence is 14 residues long. This TCR was sampled from a woman between 50 and 59 years old with active or convalescent COVID-19. Sequenced input: peripheral blood. The rearrangement uses TRBV5-5 and TRBJ2-3, with a tentative D call TRBD2 (5 bases). Written as DNA, the CDR3 is TGTGCCAGCAGCCTAGGACCGGAGGCAGATACGCAGTATTTT. It yields the protein CASSLGPEADTQYF.